This T cell receptor beta chain derives from a study of blood T cell repertoires in COVID-19. About the research overall: T cells, B-cell-depleted T cells, or PBMCs provided the cDNA or gDNA that served as material.

Authors' data handling: How many nucleated cells were present was estimated from reference gene primer amplification. TCRdb's copy holds only in-frame clones and misses some; the assay was immunoSEQ multiplex PCR. V and J calls and clone size are given by that table; D and trimming were obtained from the DNA. The table lists a few hundred thousand clones, approximately 85% of them singletons. This CDR3 spans 15 amino acids. Germline CDR1 SGHRS, CDR2 YFSETQ. Trimming removed 0 bases at V and 5 bases at J, with 13 bases between. This receptor was obtained from a woman aged 25 to 45 who had recovered from COVID-19. The sequenced sample was PBMCs or T cells enriched from blood (not recorded which). This chain connects TRBV5-1 to TRBJ2-3; maybe TRBD2 (5 bases). Written as DNA, the CDR3 is TGCGCCAGCAGCTTGGAACTAGGAGGCGGAGATACGCAGTATTTT. This codes for CASSLELGGGDTQYF.